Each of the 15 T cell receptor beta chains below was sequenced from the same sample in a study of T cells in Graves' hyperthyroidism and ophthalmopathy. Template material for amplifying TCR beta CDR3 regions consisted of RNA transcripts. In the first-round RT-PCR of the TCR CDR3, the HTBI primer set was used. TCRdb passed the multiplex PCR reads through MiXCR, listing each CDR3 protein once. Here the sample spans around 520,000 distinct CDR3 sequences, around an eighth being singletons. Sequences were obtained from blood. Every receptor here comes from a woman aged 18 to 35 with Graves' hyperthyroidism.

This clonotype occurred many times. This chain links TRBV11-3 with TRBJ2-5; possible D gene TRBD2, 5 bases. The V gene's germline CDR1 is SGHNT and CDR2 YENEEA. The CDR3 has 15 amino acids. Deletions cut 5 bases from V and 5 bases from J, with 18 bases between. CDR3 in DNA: TGTGCCAGCAGCCCACTTTGGTCCGGCGGGGAGACCCAGTACTTC. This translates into CASSPLWSGGETQYF.

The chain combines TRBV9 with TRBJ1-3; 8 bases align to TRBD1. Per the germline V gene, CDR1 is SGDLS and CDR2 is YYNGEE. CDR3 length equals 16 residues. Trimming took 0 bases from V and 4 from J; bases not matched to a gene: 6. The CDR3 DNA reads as TGTGCCAGCAGCGTAGGGCAGGGGGCTAGGGGAAACACCATATATTTT. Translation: CASSVGQGARGNTIYF.

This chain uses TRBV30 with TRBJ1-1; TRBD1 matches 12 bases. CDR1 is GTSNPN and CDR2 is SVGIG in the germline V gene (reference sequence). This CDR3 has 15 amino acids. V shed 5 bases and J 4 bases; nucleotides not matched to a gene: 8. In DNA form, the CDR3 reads TGTGCCTGGGATACCGGGACAGGGGGCTTCACTGAAGCTTTCTTT. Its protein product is CAWDTGTGGFTEAFF.

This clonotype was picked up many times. CDR3 amino acids: CAISESRESNYGYTF. The DNA of the CDR3 is TGTGCCATCAGTGAGTCCCGGGAATCTAACTATGGCTACACCTTC. The chain employs TRBV10-3 and TRBJ1-2; D is ambiguous. Germline CDR1 reads ENHRY; CDR2 reads SYGVKD. V lost 0 bases and J 0 bases, leaving 8 bases between the germline ends. There are 15 residues in the CDR3.

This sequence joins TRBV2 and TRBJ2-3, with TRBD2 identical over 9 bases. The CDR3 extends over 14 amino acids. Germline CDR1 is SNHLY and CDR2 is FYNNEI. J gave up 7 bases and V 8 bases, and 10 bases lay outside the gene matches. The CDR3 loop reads CASGWREGPNTQYF. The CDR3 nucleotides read TGTGCCAGCGGGTGGCGGGAGGGACCCAATACGCAGTATTTT. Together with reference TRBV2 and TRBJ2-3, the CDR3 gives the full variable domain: EPEVTQTPSHQVTQMGQEVILRCVPISNHLYFYWYRQILGQKVEFLVSFYNNEISEKSEIFDDQFSVERPDGSNFTLKIRSTKLEDSAMYFCASGWREGPNTQYFGPGTRLTVL.

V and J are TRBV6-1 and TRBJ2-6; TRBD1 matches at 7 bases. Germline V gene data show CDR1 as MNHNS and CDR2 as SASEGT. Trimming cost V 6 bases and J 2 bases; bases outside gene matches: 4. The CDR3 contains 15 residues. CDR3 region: CASRPDRAGANVLTF. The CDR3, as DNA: TGTGCCAGCAGGCCTGACAGGGCTGGGGCCAACGTCCTGACTTTC.

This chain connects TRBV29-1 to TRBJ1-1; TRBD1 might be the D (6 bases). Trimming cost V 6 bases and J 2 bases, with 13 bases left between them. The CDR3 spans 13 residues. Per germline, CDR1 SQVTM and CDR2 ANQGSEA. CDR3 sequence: CSVLEGGNTEAFF. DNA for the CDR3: TGCAGCGTCCTCGAGGGGGGAAACACTGAAGCTTTCTTT.

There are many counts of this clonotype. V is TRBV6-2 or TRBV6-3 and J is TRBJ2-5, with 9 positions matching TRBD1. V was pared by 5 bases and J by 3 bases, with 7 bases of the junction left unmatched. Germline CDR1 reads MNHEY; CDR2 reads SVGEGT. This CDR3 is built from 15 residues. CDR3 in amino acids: CASSHSRDREETQYF. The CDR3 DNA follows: TGTGCCAGCAGTCACAGCCGGGACAGGGAAGAGACCCAGTACTTC.

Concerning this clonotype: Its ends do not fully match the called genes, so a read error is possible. CDR3 coding DNA: TGTGCCAGCAGAGGGATAGGACAGGGCACCTACGAGCAGTGCTTC. The encoded protein is CASRGIGQGTYEQCF. The rearrangement uses TRBV2 and TRBJ2-7, with 8 bases matching TRBD1. CDR1 is SNHLY, CDR2 FYNNEI, per germline. The CDR3 spans 15 residues. Drawing the rest from reference TRBV2 and TRBJ2-7, the complete variable domain is EPEVTQTPSHQVTQMGQEVILRCVPISNHLYFYWYRQILGQKVEFLVSFYNNEISEKSEIFDDQFSVERPDGSNFTLKIRSTKLEDSAMYFCASRGIGQGTYEQCFGPGTRLTVT.

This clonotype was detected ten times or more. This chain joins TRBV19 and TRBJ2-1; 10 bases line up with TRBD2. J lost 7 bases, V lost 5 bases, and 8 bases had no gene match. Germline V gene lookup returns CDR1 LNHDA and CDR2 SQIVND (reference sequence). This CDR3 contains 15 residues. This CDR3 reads CASSHPSGRRNEQFF. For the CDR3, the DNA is TGTGCCAGTAGTCACCCTAGCGGGAGAAGAAATGAGCAGTTCTTC.

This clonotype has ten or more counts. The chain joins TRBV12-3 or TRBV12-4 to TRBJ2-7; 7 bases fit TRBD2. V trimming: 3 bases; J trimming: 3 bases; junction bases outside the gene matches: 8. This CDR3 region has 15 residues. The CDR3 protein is CASSFRTRSHYEQYV. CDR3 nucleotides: TGTGCCAGCAGTTTCCGGACTAGGTCCCACTACGAGCAGTACGTC.

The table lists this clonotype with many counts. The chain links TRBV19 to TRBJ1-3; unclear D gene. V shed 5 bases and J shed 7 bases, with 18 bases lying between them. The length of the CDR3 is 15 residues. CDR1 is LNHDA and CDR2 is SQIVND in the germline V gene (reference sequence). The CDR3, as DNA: TGTGCCAGTAGTCTCCTTGGGCACGTCGGGAACACCATATATTTT. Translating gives CASSLLGHVGNTIYF.

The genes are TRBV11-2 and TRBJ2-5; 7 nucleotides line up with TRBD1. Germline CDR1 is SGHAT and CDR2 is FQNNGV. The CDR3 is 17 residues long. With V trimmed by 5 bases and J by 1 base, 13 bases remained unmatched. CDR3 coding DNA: TGTGCCAGCAGCACCCATACAACCGGGACAGCCCAAGAGACCCAGTACTTC. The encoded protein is CASSTHTTGTAQETQYF. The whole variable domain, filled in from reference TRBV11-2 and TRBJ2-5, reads EAGVAQSPRYKIIEKRQSVAFWCNPISGHATLYWYQQILGQGPKLLIQFQNNGVVDDSQLPKDRFSAERLKGVDSTLKIQPAKLEDSAVYLCASSTHTTGTAQETQYFGPGTRLLVL.

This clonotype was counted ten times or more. The CDR3 sequence is CASRRDSSYNEQFF. The DNA of the CDR3 is TGTGCCAGCAGACGAGACAGCTCCTACAATGAGCAGTTCTTC. V is TRBV11-3 and J is TRBJ2-1; D may be TRBD1 (5 bases). The germline CDR1 and CDR2 sequences are SGHNT and YENEEA. V was trimmed by 6 bases and J by 0 bases, leaving 9 bases between them. The CDR3 is 14 amino acids.

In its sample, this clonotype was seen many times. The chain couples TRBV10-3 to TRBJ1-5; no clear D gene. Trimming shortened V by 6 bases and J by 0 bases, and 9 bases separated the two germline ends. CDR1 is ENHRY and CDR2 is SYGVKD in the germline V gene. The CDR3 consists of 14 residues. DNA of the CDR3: TGTGCCATCAGGGAAGGGAATAGCAATCAGCCCCAGCATTTT. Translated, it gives CAIREGNSNQPQHF.